This TCR beta chain originates from a study of human T cells and chemical hapten exposure. This clonotype was observed many times. Time point in this sample: healthy volunteer bleed at 2 weeks. The authors' total RNA extraction used unfractionated whole blood. The study used a library that attached unique molecular identifiers to individual cDNA molecules. A single record per CDR3 protein comes from TCRdb applying MiXCR to the RACE reads. The repertoire includes about 46,000 distinct CDR3 sequences, 4.3% of them detected once, and around 1.6% sits in the top ten. CDR3 length: 13 amino acids. V was pared by 1 base and J by 6 bases, with 9 bases between. Looked up from germline, CDR1 is SEHNR and CDR2 is FQNEAQ (reference sequence).

This receptor was obtained from a female donor in good health. Some clones in this sample may be carry-over from other donors' samples. The specimen sequenced was whole blood. The rearrangement joins TRBV7-9 to TRBJ1-1; no firm D call. This CDR3 is CASSLVGVPEAFF. CDR3 coding DNA: TGTGCCAGCAGCTTAGTCGGAGTGCCTGAAGCTTTCTTT.